The clone carrying this T cell receptor (beta chain) has a count of ten or more. Before thyroid surgery, none of the patients had received any treatment. This entry belongs to a study of metastatic and nonmetastatic thyroid tumors. In the study overall: Patients with malignant and benign thyroid disease provided blood and tumor or nodule tissue, whose repertoires were compared.

The CDR3 is 13 residues long. Germline lookup yields CDR1 KGHSH and CDR2 LQKENI. V dropped 6 bases and J dropped 6 bases, with 12 bases sitting between them. With MiXCR, TCRdb reprocessed the PCR reads. The sample consists of 30,000 to 35,000 clones, over 20% of them appearing once. Sequenced input: tumor tissue. The chain couples TRBV18 to TRBJ2-1; D possibly matches TRBD1 or TRBD2 (5 bases each). This receptor was taken from a male donor with papillary thyroid cancer or a benign thyroid nodule (not recorded which). Some clones in this sample may be carry-over from other donors' samples. This chain's CDR3 is CASSPGTGNEQFF. CDR3 in DNA: TGTGCCAGCTCGCCCGGGACGGGCAATGAGCAGTTCTTC. Together with reference TRBV18 and TRBJ2-1, the CDR3 gives the full variable domain: NAGVMQNPRHLVRRRGQEARLRCSPMKGHSHVYWYRQLPEEGLKFMVYLQKENIIDESGMPKERFSAEFPKEGPSILRIQQVVRGDSAAYFCASSPGTGNEQFFGPGTRLTVL.